This TCR beta chain was documented in a study of shared clonotypes between healthy human individuals. The table came from immunoSEQ multiplex PCR; TCRdb's copy has only in-frame clones and leaves some out. The sample consists of roughly 2,000,000 clones, about 95% of them appearing once. This clone was counted once. Between the trimmed V and J ends, which lost 1 base and 0 bases, there was a span of 6 bases. Germline assignment: CDR1 SGHVS and CDR2 FNYEAQ. The CDR3 consists of 14 residues. Terminally differentiated effector memory CD45RA+ cells were excluded from the naive CD8 cells, which were CD45RO-negative and positively selected for CCR7.

The sequence came from a man aged 18 to 30 in good health. Material for sequencing was naive CD8+ T cells sorted from blood. This chain uses TRBV7-6 with TRBJ1-1, with D maybe TRBD1 (6 bases). CDR3 sequence reads: CASSLEGVNTEAFF. CDR3 DNA: TGTGCCAGCAGCTTAGAGGGGGTGAACACTGAAGCTTTCTTT.